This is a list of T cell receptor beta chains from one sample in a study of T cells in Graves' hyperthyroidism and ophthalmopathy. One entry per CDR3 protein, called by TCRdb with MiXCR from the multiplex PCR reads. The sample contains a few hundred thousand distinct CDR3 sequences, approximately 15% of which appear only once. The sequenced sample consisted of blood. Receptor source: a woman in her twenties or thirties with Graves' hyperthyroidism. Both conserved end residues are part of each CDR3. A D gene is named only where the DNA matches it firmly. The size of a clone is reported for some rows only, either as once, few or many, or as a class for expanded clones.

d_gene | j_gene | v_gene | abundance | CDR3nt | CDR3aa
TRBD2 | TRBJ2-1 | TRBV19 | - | TGTGCCAGTAGTATAGCGGGAGGGCCCTACAATGAGCAGTTCTTC | CASSIAGGPYNEQFF
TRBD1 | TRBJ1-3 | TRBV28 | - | TGTGCCAGCAGTTTATGGCGACAGGGGGTAAACACCATATATTTT | CASSLWRQGVNTIYF
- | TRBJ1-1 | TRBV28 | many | TGTGCCAGCAGTCAGAACACTGAAGCTTTCTTT | CASSQNTEAFF
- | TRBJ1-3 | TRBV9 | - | TGTGCCAGCAGCGTAGGAGGAGGGACCCAAAACACCATATATTTT | CASSVGGGTQNTIYF
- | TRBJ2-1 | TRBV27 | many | TGTGCCAGCAGTCCAACGGGACTCCCCGGGGAGCAGTTCTTC | CASSPTGLPGEQFF
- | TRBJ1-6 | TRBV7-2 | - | TGTGCCAGCAGCTTACGGGTCGCGAATTCACCCCTCCACTTT | CASSLRVANSPLHF
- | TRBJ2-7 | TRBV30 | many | TGTGCCTGGACTGACGGCGAGAGGTACGAGCAGTACTTC | CAWTDGERYEQYF
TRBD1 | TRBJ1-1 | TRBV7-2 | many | TGTGCCAGCAGCTTTGGGGGACAGGGTTACGGATCGAACACTGAAGCTTTCTTT | CASSFGGQGYGSNTEAFF
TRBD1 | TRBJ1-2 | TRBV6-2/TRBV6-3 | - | TGTGCCAGCAATATTGGGCGGACAGGGAACTATGGCTACACCTTC | CASNIGRTGNYGYTF
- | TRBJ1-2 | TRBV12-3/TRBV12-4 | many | TGTGCCAGCAGCCGGCGGGGAGAGGAAAGGAATGGCTACACCTTC | CASSRRGEERNGYTF
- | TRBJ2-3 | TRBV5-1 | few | TGCGCCAGCAGCTGGGGTGGTGGAGATACGCAGTATTTT | CASSWGGGDTQYF
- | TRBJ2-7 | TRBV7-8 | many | TGTGCCAGCACCCCACAGGGTTTTTACGAGCAGTACTTC | CASTPQGFYEQYF
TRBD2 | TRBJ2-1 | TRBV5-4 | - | TGTGCCAGCAGCTTGGACCTGACTAGCGGGGCAAGGGAGCAGTTCTTC | CASSLDLTSGAREQFF
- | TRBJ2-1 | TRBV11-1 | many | TGTGCCAGCAGTTTTCTGGATGAGCAGTTCTTC | CASSFLDEQFF
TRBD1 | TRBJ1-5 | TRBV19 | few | TGTGCCAGTAGTTTCCGGGACAGGGGAAGGAGTCAGCCCCAGCATTTT | CASSFRDRGRSQPQHF
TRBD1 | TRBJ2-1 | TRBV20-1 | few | TGCAGTGCTACACCACCGACAGGGGCCGCAGGGTACAATGAGCAGTTCTTC | CSATPPTGAAGYNEQFF
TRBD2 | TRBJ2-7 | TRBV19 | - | TGTGCCAGCGAGGGTAGCGGGAGGACGGGTGAGCAGTACTTC | CASEGSGRTGEQYF
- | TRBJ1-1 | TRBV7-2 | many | TGTGCCAGCAGCTTATGGGCGGGACAGAACACTGAAGCTTTCTTT | CASSLWAGQNTEAFF
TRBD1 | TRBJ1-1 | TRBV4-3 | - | TGCGCCAGCAGCCAAGGGAGGACAGGGGAAGCTTTCTTT | CASSQGRTGEAFF
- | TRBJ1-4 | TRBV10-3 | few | TGTGCCATCAGTGAACGGAATAATGAAAAACTGTTTTTT | CAISERNNEKLFF
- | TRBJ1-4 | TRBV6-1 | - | TGTGCCAGCAGGACAGTGGCTAATGAAAAACTGTTTTTT | CASRTVANEKLFF
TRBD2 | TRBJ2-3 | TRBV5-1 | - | TGCGCCAGCAGCATGCGACTAGCGGGAGATTCCACAGATACGCAGTATTTT | CASSMRLAGDSTDTQYF
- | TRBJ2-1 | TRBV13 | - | TGTGCCAGCAGCTCCTATCAGGGGAGCTCCTACAATGAGCAGTTCTTC | CASSSYQGSSYNEQFF
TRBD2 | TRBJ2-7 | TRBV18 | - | TGTGCCAGCTCGCGCATAGCGGGAGTGCGCGAGCAGTACTTC | CASSRIAGVREQYF
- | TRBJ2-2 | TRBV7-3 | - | TGTGCCAGCAGCTCCCGGGCCGGCCTCGGGGAGCTGTTTTTT | CASSSRAGLGELFF
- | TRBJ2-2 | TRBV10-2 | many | TGCGCCAGCAGACAAGGCGGGGTGTTCACCGGGGAGCTGTTTTTT | CASRQGGVFTGELFF
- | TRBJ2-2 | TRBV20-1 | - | TGCAGTGCTATCCCCCTCATGAACACCGGGGAGCTGTTTTTT | CSAIPLMNTGELFF
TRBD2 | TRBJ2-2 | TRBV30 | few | TGTGCCTGGAGTGTTCTCGGGACTAGCGTCAACACCGGGGAGCTGTTTTTT | CAWSVLGTSVNTGELFF
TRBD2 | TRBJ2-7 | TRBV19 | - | TGTGCCAGTAACCTCGGTCGCGGGGGACCCTCCTACGAGCAGTACTTC | CASNLGRGGPSYEQYF
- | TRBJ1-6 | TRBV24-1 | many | TGTGCCACCAGTGCTACAGTCACCATCAATTCACCCCTCCACTTT | CATSATVTINSPLHF
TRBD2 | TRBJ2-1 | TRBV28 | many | TGTGCCAGCAGCGCTAGCGGGAGAAGGTACAATGAGCAGTTCTTC | CASSASGRRYNEQFF
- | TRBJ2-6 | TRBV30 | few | TGTGCCTGGAGTGTAGTTCTGGGAACTTACCTCTCTGGGGCCAACGTCCTGACTTTC | CAWSVVLGTYLSGANVLTF
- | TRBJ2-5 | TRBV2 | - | TGTGCCAGCATAAGAGGGGAACAAGAGACCCAGTACTTC | CASIRGEQETQYF
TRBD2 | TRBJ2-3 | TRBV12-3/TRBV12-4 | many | TGTGCCAGCAGTTTCGGGACTAGCGGGAAAGACACAGATACGCAGTATTTT | CASSFGTSGKDTDTQYF
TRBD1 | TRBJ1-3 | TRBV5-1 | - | TGCGCCAGCAGCTTGACAGGGGGCGTCTCTGGAAACACCATATATTTT | CASSLTGGVSGNTIYF
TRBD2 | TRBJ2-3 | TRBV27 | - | TGTGCCAGCAGTCCCCTAAAAACCGGGACTAGCGGGAGGGCCACCGATACGCAGTATTTT | CASSPLKTGTSGRATDTQYF
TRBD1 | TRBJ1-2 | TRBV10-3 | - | TGTGCCATCAGATCCGGGACAGACGTGAACTATGGCTACACCTTC | CAIRSGTDVNYGYTF
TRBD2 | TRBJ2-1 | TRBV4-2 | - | TGTGCCAGCAGCCAAGCACGCGGAGCGGGAGGGCAAGGTGAGCAGTTCTTC | CASSQARGAGGQGEQFF
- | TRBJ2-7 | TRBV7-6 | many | TGTGCCAGCAGCTCTTCGGGGCTATCCTACGAGCAGTACTTC | CASSSSGLSYEQYF
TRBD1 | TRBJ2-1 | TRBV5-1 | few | TGCGCCAGCAGCATGACAGGGAACAATGAGCAGTTCTTC | CASSMTGNNEQFF
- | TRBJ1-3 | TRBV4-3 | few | TGCGCCAGCAGCCAAGATCGCGGCCAGGGAGTGGGAAACACCATATATTTT | CASSQDRGQGVGNTIYF